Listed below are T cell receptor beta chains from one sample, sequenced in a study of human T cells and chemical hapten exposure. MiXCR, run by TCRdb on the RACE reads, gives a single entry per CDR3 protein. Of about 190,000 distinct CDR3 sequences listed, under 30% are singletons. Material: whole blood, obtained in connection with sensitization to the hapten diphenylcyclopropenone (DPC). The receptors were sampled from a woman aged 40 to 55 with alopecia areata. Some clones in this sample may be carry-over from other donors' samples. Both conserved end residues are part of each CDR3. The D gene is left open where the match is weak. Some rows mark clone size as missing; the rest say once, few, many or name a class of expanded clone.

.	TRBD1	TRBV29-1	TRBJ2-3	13	CSAERTGADTQYF	TGCAGCGCCGAACGGACAGGGGCAGATACGCAGTATTTT
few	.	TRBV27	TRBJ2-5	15	CASSLEGLYQETQYF	TGTGCCAGCAGTTTAGAGGGATTGTACCAAGAGACCCAGTACTTC
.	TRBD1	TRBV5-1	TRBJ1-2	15	CASSPGPGQIYGYTF	TGCGCCAGCAGCCCAGGACCGGGACAGATCTATGGCTACACCTTC
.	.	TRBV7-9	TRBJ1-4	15	CASSLGGQLNEKLFF	TGTGCCAGCAGCCTAGGAGGACAGCTTAATGAAAAACTGTTTTTT
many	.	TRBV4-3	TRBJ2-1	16	CASSQGVAEAYNEQFF	TGCGCCAGCAGCCAAGGGGTAGCGGAAGCCTACAATGAGCAGTTCTTC
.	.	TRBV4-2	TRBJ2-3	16	CASSQDGAGSTDTQYF	TGTGCCAGCAGCCAAGATGGGGCAGGGTCCACAGATACGCAGTATTTT
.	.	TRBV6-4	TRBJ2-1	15	CASSVRPGPPNEQFF	TGTGCCAGCAGTGTCCGCCCGGGACCCCCAAATGAGCAGTTCTTC
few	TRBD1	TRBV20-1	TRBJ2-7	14	CSAWDSQSSYEQYF	TGCAGTGCTTGGGACAGCCAGAGCTCCTACGAGCAGTACTTC
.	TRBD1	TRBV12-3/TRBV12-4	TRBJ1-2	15	CASSPGTGVNYGYTF	TGTGCCAGCAGTCCAGGGACAGGCGTCAACTATGGCTACACCTTC
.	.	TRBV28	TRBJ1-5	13	CASSLYPARAQHF	TGTGCCAGCAGTTTGTATCCCGCCAGGGCCCAGCATTTT
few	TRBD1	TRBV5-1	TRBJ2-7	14	CASSLGQAIYEQYF	TGCGCCAGCAGCTTAGGACAGGCGATCTACGAGCAGTACTTC
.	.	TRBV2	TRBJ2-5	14	CASKRGAIQETQYF	TGTGCCAGCAAGCGCGGGGCAATACAAGAGACCCAGTACTTC
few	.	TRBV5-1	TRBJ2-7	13	CASSITSTYEQYF	TGCGCCAGCAGCATCACAAGTACCTACGAGCAGTACTTC
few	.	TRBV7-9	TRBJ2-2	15	CASSSGTPNTGELFF	TGTGCCAGCAGTTCCGGGACACCCAACACCGGGGAGCTGTTTTTT
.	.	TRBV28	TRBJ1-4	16	CASSSPRGTSGEKLFF	TGTGCCAGCAGCTCTCCAAGGGGGACTAGTGGTGAAAAACTGTTTTTT
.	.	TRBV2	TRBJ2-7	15	CASSTSRQDRSEQYF	TGTGCCAGCAGTACATCACGACAGGACCGGAGCGAGCAGTACTTC
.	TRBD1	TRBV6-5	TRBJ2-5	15	CASSPTGMYQETQYF	TGTGCCAGCAGCCCGACAGGGATGTACCAAGAGACCCAGTACTTC
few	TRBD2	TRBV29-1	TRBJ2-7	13	CSVVLAGRYEQYF	TGCAGCGTTGTGCTAGCGGGACGTTACGAGCAGTACTTC
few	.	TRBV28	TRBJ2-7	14	CASSRFQGIHEQYF	TGTGCCAGCAGCCGCTTCCAGGGGATTCACGAGCAGTACTTC
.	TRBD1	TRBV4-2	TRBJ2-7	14	CASSQERGRYEQYF	TGTGCCAGCAGCCAAGAGAGGGGGCGCTACGAGCAGTACTTC
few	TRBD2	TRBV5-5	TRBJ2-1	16	CASSWGVAGVGNEQFF	TGTGCCAGCAGTTGGGGTGTAGCGGGAGTGGGTAATGAGCAGTTCTTC
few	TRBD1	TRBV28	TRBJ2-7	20	CASSAFTPGQGGVNSYEQYF	TGTGCCAGCAGTGCCTTCACACCGGGACAGGGGGGCGTTAACTCCTACGAGCAGTACTTC
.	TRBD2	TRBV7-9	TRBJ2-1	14	CASSFSGRAHEQFF	TGTGCCAGCAGCTTTAGCGGGAGGGCGCATGAGCAGTTCTTC
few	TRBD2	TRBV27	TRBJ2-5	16	CASSLSGGGLGETQYF	TGTGCCAGCAGTTTGAGCGGCGGCGGACTAGGGGAGACCCAGTACTTC
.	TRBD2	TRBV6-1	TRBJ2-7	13	CASAASGNYEQYF	TGTGCCAGCGCTGCGAGCGGGAACTACGAGCAGTACTTC
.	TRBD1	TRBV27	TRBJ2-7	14	CASSRDRPTYEQYF	TGTGCCAGCAGCCGGGACAGGCCCACCTACGAGCAGTACTTC
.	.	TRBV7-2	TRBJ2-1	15	CASSSHQNGYNEQFF	TGTGCCAGCAGCTCCCACCAAAACGGCTACAATGAGCAGTTCTTC
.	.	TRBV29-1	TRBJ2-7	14	CSVGFTAGSYEQYF	TGCAGCGTGGGGTTCACGGCGGGATCCTACGAGCAGTACTTC
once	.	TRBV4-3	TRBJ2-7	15	CASSLLSGTAYEQYF	TGCGCCAGCAGCCTCCTTTCTGGAACGGCCTACGAGCAGTACTTC
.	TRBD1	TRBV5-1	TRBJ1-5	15	CASSLGDTGGQPQHF	TGCGCCAGCAGCTTGGGCGACACAGGGGGACAGCCCCAGCATTTT
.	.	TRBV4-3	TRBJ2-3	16	CASSLEGTGAGDTQYF	TGCGCCAGCAGCCTGGAGGGAACGGGGGCTGGAGATACGCAGTATTTT
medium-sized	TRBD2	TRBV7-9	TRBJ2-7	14	CASSPSGSPYEQYF	TGTGCCAGCAGCCCTAGCGGGAGCCCCTACGAGCAGTACTTC
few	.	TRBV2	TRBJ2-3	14	CASSERGSTDTQYF	TGTGCCAGCAGTGAGCGGGGAAGCACAGATACGCAGTATTTT
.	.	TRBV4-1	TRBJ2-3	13	CASSPKGGDTQYF	TGCGCCAGCAGCCCAAAAGGAGGAGATACGCAGTATTTT
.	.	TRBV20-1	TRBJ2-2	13	CSARDLRGRELFF	TGCAGTGCTAGAGATCTAAGGGGCAGGGAGCTGTTTTTT
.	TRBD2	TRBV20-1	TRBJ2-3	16	CSARDGRAGATDTQYF	TGCAGTGCTAGAGATGGGAGAGCGGGAGCCACAGATACGCAGTATTTT
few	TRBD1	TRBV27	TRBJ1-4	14	CASAQGTGREKLFF	TGTGCCAGCGCTCAGGGGACAGGGCGAGAAAAACTGTTTTTT
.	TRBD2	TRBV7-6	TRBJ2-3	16	CASSLASGRETDTQYF	TGTGCCAGCAGCTTAGCTAGCGGGAGGGAGACAGATACGCAGTATTTT
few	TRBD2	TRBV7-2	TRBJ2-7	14	CASSALRGEGEQYF	TGTGCCAGCAGCGCCCTTCGTGGGGAGGGCGAGCAGTACTTC
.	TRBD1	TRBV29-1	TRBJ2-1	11	CSVGTVGEQFF	TGCAGCGTAGGGACAGTGGGTGAGCAGTTCTTC
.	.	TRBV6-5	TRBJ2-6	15	CASTPRDSGANVLTF	TGTGCCAGCACCCCCCGGGATTCTGGGGCCAACGTCCTGACTTTC
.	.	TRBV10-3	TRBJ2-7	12	CAIRGTEYEQYF	TGTGCCATCAGGGGAACAGAGTACGAGCAGTACTTC
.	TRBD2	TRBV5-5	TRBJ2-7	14	CASSPGTTSYEQYF	TGTGCCAGCAGCCCCGGGACTACCTCCTACGAGCAGTACTTC
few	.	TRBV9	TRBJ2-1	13	CASSVEGDAEQFF	TGTGCCAGCAGCGTAGAGGGGGACGCCGAGCAGTTCTTC
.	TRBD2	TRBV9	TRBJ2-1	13	CASSVAPSGEQFF	TGTGCCAGCAGCGTTGCGCCTAGCGGTGAGCAGTTCTTC
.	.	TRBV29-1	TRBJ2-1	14	CSVDAPFSYNEQFF	TGCAGCGTTGATGCCCCCTTCTCCTACAATGAGCAGTTCTTC
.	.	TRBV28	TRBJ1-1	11	CASKLNTEAFF	TGTGCCAGCAAACTGAACACTGAAGCTTTCTTT
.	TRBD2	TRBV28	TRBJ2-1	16	CASTLRLAGTYNEQFF	TGTGCCAGCACCCTCCGACTAGCGGGGACCTACAATGAGCAGTTCTTC
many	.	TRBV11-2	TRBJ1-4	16	CASSRGDRGGNEKLFF	TGTGCCAGCAGCCGCGGTGATAGGGGGGGTAATGAAAAACTGTTTTTT
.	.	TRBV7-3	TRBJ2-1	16	CASSLIFGTKDNEQFF	TGTGCCAGCAGCTTAATTTTCGGGACCAAAGACAATGAGCAGTTCTTC
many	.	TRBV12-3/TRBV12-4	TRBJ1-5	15	CASSLGDGRNQPQHF	TGTGCCAGCAGTTTAGGGGACGGAAGGAATCAGCCCCAGCATTTT
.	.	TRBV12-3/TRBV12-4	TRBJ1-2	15	CASSQNLQANYGYTF	TGTGCCAGCAGCCAAAATCTCCAGGCTAACTATGGCTACACCTTC